A selection of T cell receptor beta chains follows, all from one sample in a study of response to subunit inactivated influenza vaccine. Using its own MiXCR run on the RT-PCR reads, TCRdb lists one record per CDR3 protein. The sample yields about 800,000 distinct CDR3 sequences, 21% seen once. The source was PBMCs from blood, collected 5 to 6 days after vaccination. The receptors were sampled from a man between 45 and 60 years old who received an inactivated influenza vaccine. Both conserved end residues are part of each CDR3. D genes are given only for firm matches. Not all rows give a size; the values are once, few, many and, for expanded clones, a class.

V gene	D gene	clone size	J gene	CDR3 DNA	CDR3 protein
TRBV20-1	TRBD1	-	TRBJ1-1	TGCAGTGCTAGAGAACAGGGGCTCACTGAAGCTTTCTTT	CSAREQGLTEAFF
TRBV7-6	TRBD1	few	TRBJ2-1	TGTGCCAGCAGCTCGGACAGGGTCGGGCAGTTCTTC	CASSSDRVGQFF
TRBV7-2	-	-	TRBJ2-7	TGTGCCAGCAGCTTAGAGGGACGGGTACTTGGCGAGCAGTACTTC	CASSLEGRVLGEQYF
TRBV20-1	-	-	TRBJ2-5	TGCAGTGCTAGAGATACAGTTCAAGAGACCCAGTACTTC	CSARDTVQETQYF
TRBV16	-	few	TRBJ2-7	TGTGCCAGCAGCCCTTTTCGGGTGGGGATCTCCTACGAGCAGTACTTC	CASSPFRVGISYEQYF
TRBV6-5	-	few	TRBJ1-5	TGTGCCAGCAGTTACTCGAGTCTCAGCGGGCCCCAGCATTTT	CASSYSSLSGPQHF
TRBV20-1	TRBD1	-	TRBJ2-7	TGCAGTGGGAGAGATCGGGACAGGCTACTCGAGCAGTACTTC	CSGRDRDRLLEQYF
TRBV9	-	few	TRBJ2-5	TGTGCCAGCAGCTCCCCTAGGGGGGCTGGAGAGACCCAGTACTTC	CASSSPRGAGETQYF
TRBV15	-	-	TRBJ2-7	TGTGCCACCAGCAGAGGAGGAGGTTCATCCCTCGAGCAGTACTTC	CATSRGGGSSLEQYF
TRBV5-1	-	-	TRBJ2-7	TGCGCCAGCAGCTTGGCGGCAGGTGATACCTACGAGCAGTACTTC	CASSLAAGDTYEQYF
TRBV28	-	few	TRBJ1-1	TGTGCCAGCAGTTCCATAACGAGGGGATTTCCCACTGAAGCTTTCTTT	CASSSITRGFPTEAFF
TRBV20-1	TRBD2	-	TRBJ2-3	TGCAGTGCTAGAGATAACGGGGGGGCCGGGTTTGGCACAGATACGCAGTATTTT	CSARDNGGAGFGTDTQYF
TRBV6-2/TRBV6-3	-	-	TRBJ2-7	TGTGCCAGCAGAACCGGGCCGTTATCCTACGAGCAGTACTTC	CASRTGPLSYEQYF
TRBV7-2	TRBD2	-	TRBJ2-1	TGTGCCAGCAGTCCCGGGGGGGTCGTTTCCCATGAGCAGTTCTTC	CASSPGGVVSHEQFF
TRBV3-1	-	few	TRBJ2-5	TGTGCCAGCAGCCAAGCAGGGCAAGAGACCCAGTACTTC	CASSQAGQETQYF
TRBV10-3	TRBD1	-	TRBJ2-7	TGTGCCATCAGTGAAGTGGGACAGGGGCGAGATGACTACGAGCAGTACTTC	CAISEVGQGRDDYEQYF
TRBV6-5	-	few	TRBJ2-7	TGTGCCAGCAGTTACTCAGGGCCAGGGTACGAGCAGTACTTC	CASSYSGPGYEQYF
TRBV7-2	TRBD1	-	TRBJ1-4	TGTGCCAGCAGCCCCACCCTGACAGGGTACCCGACCGGGCTGTTTTTT	CASSPTLTGYPTGLFF
TRBV20-1	-	-	TRBJ2-3	TGCAGTGCTAGAGATAGTCAGAGGTCAGATACGCAGTATTTT	CSARDSQRSDTQYF
TRBV2	TRBD1	-	TRBJ2-7	TGTGCCAGTAGCACAGGGGCCTACGAGCAGTACTTC	CASSTGAYEQYF
TRBV20-1	-	-	TRBJ2-2	TGCAGTGCTAGAGATAGCTTCTACGCCGGGGAGCTGTTTTTT	CSARDSFYAGELFF
TRBV12-3/TRBV12-4	TRBD1	-	TRBJ1-2	TGTGCCAGCAGTGGGGACAGTCGGAAATATGGCTACACCTTC	CASSGDSRKYGYTF
TRBV10-1	TRBD1	-	TRBJ2-7	TGCGCCAGCAGTGAAGCGGACAGGTTCTACGAGCAGTACTTC	CASSEADRFYEQYF
TRBV5-1	-	-	TRBJ2-3	TGCGCCAGCAGCCCTGGGACAACCGGAACAGATACGCAGTATTTT	CASSPGTTGTDTQYF
TRBV11-2	-	-	TRBJ2-2	TGTGCCAGCAGCTCCAACAGGGTCACCGGGGAGCTGTTTTTT	CASSSNRVTGELFF
TRBV20-1	TRBD2	-	TRBJ2-2	TGCAGTGCCTTGGGGAAAGGACTAGCGGGAGGGAACACCGGGGAGCTGTTTTTT	CSALGKGLAGGNTGELFF
TRBV9	-	-	TRBJ2-1	TGTGCCAGCAGCCGGCAGAATTACAATGAGCAGTTCTTC	CASSRQNYNEQFF
TRBV5-1	TRBD1	many	TRBJ2-7	TGCGCCAGCAGCTTGGGGACAGGGGGCAGATACGAGCAGTACTTC	CASSLGTGGRYEQYF
TRBV24-1	-	-	TRBJ2-1	TGTGCCACCAGTGATTCATTGGGGTTCGCCTACAATGAGCAGTTCTTC	CATSDSLGFAYNEQFF
TRBV9	TRBD1	few	TRBJ2-1	TGTGCCAGCAGCGGACCAGACAGGGCGGGTGAGCAGTTCTTC	CASSGPDRAGEQFF
TRBV5-1	-	-	TRBJ2-1	TGCGCCAGCAGCTTGGCAGCGGTCTCCTACAATGAGCAGTTCTTC	CASSLAAVSYNEQFF
TRBV12-3/TRBV12-4	TRBD2	many	TRBJ2-3	TGTGCCAGCAGCCCCGGGGTGGCGGGAGGGTCCCGCGATACGCAGTATTTT	CASSPGVAGGSRDTQYF
TRBV11-2	-	-	TRBJ2-7	TGTGCCAGCAGCCACAATAGCTATTCCTACGAGCAGTACTTC	CASSHNSYSYEQYF
TRBV20-1	-	few	TRBJ2-4	TGCAGTGCCACCCCACCAGGGAACATTCAGTACTTC	CSATPPGNIQYF
TRBV5-6	TRBD1	-	TRBJ2-7	TGTGCCAGCAGCATCGCCGGGACAGGGTACGAGCAGTACTTC	CASSIAGTGYEQYF
TRBV6-5	-	-	TRBJ1-1	TGTGCCAGCAGTTACTTTGATGGGAACACTGAAGCTTTCTTT	CASSYFDGNTEAFF
TRBV12-3/TRBV12-4	-	few	TRBJ2-2	TGTGCCAGCAGTGCCCGGACAGTTCCCGGGGAGCTGTTTTTT	CASSARTVPGELFF
TRBV6-2/TRBV6-3	TRBD1	-	TRBJ2-7	TGTGCCAGCAGTCGACAGGGGGTCACCTACGAGCAGTACTTC	CASSRQGVTYEQYF
TRBV9	-	few	TRBJ1-2	TGTGCCAGCAGCGTAGGGCAGGGAGATGGCTACACCTTC	CASSVGQGDGYTF
TRBV6-5	TRBD1	few	TRBJ1-1	TGTGCCAGCAGTGACAGGGCCACTGAAGCTTTCTTT	CASSDRATEAFF
TRBV5-1	-	-	TRBJ2-5	TGCGCCAGCAGTCTACCGGACAACTCGAGAGAGACCCAGTACTTC	CASSLPDNSRETQYF
TRBV14	-	-	TRBJ2-7	TGTGCCAGCAGCCCCTATAAGGTCGGCTACGAGCAGTACTTC	CASSPYKVGYEQYF
TRBV20-1	TRBD2	few	TRBJ2-5	TGCAGTGCTAGAGGCGGGAGAGGGAGTGAGACCCAGTACTTC	CSARGGRGSETQYF
TRBV20-1	-	few	TRBJ1-5	TGCAGTGCTAGAGTCGGCGGTTCAAATGGGGGTCAGCCCCAGCATTTT	CSARVGGSNGGQPQHF
TRBV28	-	-	TRBJ1-1	TGTGCCAGCAGGGGGGCCCTTTTGGCTGAAGCTTTCTTT	CASRGALLAEAFF
TRBV5-1	-	few	TRBJ2-3	TGCGCCAGCAGCTTGGATGGCGTGGGCACAGATACGCAGTATTTT	CASSLDGVGTDTQYF
TRBV12-3/TRBV12-4	-	-	TRBJ1-6	TGTGCCAGCAGCCTAGGCGCCGGCTGGGGTTACTCACCCCTCCACTTT	CASSLGAGWGYSPLHF
TRBV29-1	-	-	TRBJ2-1	TGCAGCGTTGGGGCCCCTTGGGATGAGCAGTTCTTC	CSVGAPWDEQFF
TRBV29-1	TRBD1	-	TRBJ2-7	TGCAGCGTAGAGAACTGGGGACAGGGGGCTGGCGAGCAGTACTTC	CSVENWGQGAGEQYF
TRBV20-1	-	many	TRBJ2-5	TGCAGTGCTAGAGTGAGCAGGGCCCAAGAGACCCAGTACTTC	CSARVSRAQETQYF
TRBV20-1	-	few	TRBJ1-1	TGCAGTGCTAGAGATAGTGGGGATGGCCCTGAAGCTTTCTTT	CSARDSGDGPEAFF
TRBV15	-	few	TRBJ2-7	TGTGCCACCAGCAGAGGTCGATTCTACGAGCAGTACTTC	CATSRGRFYEQYF
TRBV27	TRBD2	-	TRBJ2-5	TGTGCCAGCAAGCGTCTAGCGGGGGGGATCCAAGAGACCCAGTACTTC	CASKRLAGGIQETQYF
TRBV24-1	TRBD1	few	TRBJ1-6	TGTGCCACCATAACAGGGGGGGCCCGCTTT	CATITGGARF
TRBV20-1	TRBD2	few	TRBJ2-7	TGCAGTGCTGGGGGGGTAGCGGGAGATTACGAGCAGTACTTC	CSAGGVAGDYEQYF
TRBV6-5	-	-	TRBJ2-5	TGTGCCAGCAGTTACTCGCCGTTGGAAGGCGAGACCCAGTACTTC	CASSYSPLEGETQYF
TRBV20-1	-	few	TRBJ1-1	TGCAGTGCTAGACTTACAGGGCGGACTGAAGCTTTCTTT	CSARLTGRTEAFF